These 26 T cell receptor beta chains came from one sample sequenced in a study of OX40 agonist ivuxolimab in advanced cancers. The assay was immunoSEQ multiplex PCR, and TCRdb's table has in-frame clones only and misses some. The sample has 44,000 or so clones; over 80% are singletons. This sample comprised CD4+ or CD8+ T cells sorted from blood, obtained in a trial of the OX40 agonist ivuxolimab. The receptors stem from an adult with an advanced solid tumor such as melanoma, head and neck, liver or kidney cancer.

V is TRBV4-1 and J is TRBJ2-3, with 10 bases aligning to TRBD2. The CDR3 runs 18 residues. Germline CDR1 reads MGHRA; CDR2 reads YSYEKL. Losses at the gene ends were 3 bases for V and 4 bases for J; bases not matched to a gene: 13. Here the CDR3 reads CASSHGSPSGSIADTQYF. DNA for the CDR3: TGCGCCAGCAGCCACGGAAGTCCTAGCGGGAGTATCGCAGATACGCAGTATTTT.

This clone was counted a few times. The CDR3 nucleotides read TGTGCCGTGGGACGTGAGAACTATGGCTACACCTTC. This gives the protein CAVGRENYGYTF. The V call is TRBV10-3, the J call TRBJ1-2, with a weak D call TRBD1 (5 bases). Germline V gene sequence: CDR1 ENHRY, CDR2 SYGVKD. There are 12 residues in the CDR3. The V and J ends lost 11 bases and 2 bases respectively, with 12 bases between them.

The chain employs TRBV30 and TRBJ1-5; D is ambiguous. Germline V gene data show CDR1 as GTSNPN and CDR2 as SVGIG (reference sequence). The CDR3 consists of 14 residues. Deletions cut 2 bases from V and 7 bases from J, with 15 bases between. CDR3 protein: CAWSLTFSGQPQHF. In DNA, the CDR3 is TGTGCCTGGAGTTTGACCTTTTCGGGGCAGCCCCAGCATTTT.

The V and J genes are TRBV29-1 and TRBJ1-1; 7 bases fit TRBD1. Germline-derived CDR1 and CDR2 are SQVTM and ANQGSEA. There are 15 residues in the CDR3. J was trimmed by 1 base and V by 7 bases; bases with no gene match: 12. The chain's CDR3 is CSAKSGTATNTEAFF. CDR3 DNA: TGCAGCGCTAAATCCGGGACAGCGACGAACACTGAAGCTTTCTTT.

This clone has only a few counts. The rearrangement joins TRBV19 to TRBJ2-7; D may be TRBD1 (6 bases). CDR3 length equals 15 residues. CDR1 and CDR2 from the germline V gene are LNHDA and SQIVND (reference sequence). The V end was cut by 4 bases, the J end by 5 bases, with 18 bases between. The CDR3 DNA sequence: TGTGCCAGTAGTACTCCGGGACACCCGCCTGACGAGCAGTACTTC. Its protein is CASSTPGHPPDEQYF.

This chain links TRBV5-4 with TRBJ2-2; D not certain. V lost 3 bases, J lost 0 bases, and 6 bases lay in between. This CDR3 comprises 14 residues. The germline gives CDR1 SGHNT, CDR2 YYREEE (reference sequence). DNA of the CDR3: TGTGCCAGCAGCTCGGCGCCGAACACCGGGGAGCTGTTTTTT. It encodes CASSSAPNTGELFF.

In the case of this clone: Relative to the germline gene, one junction end is altered; a read error may explain this. The rearrangement joins TRBV5-1 to TRBJ2-7; D gene ambiguous. The CDR3 covers 14 residues. CDR1 is SGHRS, CDR2 YFSETQ, per germline. The CDR3 nucleotides read TGCGCCAGCAGCTTGCTTAGGGATTCCTCCGAGCAGTACTTC. As protein: CASSLLRDSSEQYF.

To note about this clone: Other DNA sequences in the sample encode the same CDR3. V and J are TRBV7-9 and TRBJ1-1, with 7 bases fitting TRBD1. Germline V CDR1 and CDR2: SEHNR, FQNEAQ (reference sequence). After removal of 6 bases from V and 0 bases from J, the junction contained 4 bases not matched to a gene. This CDR3 is 14 amino acids long. CDR3 sequence: CASSPGTVNTEAFF. As DNA, the CDR3 is TGTGCCAGCAGTCCTGGGACAGTGAACACTGAAGCTTTCTTT.

This clone turned up a few times. The V and J genes are TRBV7-8 and TRBJ2-5; D perhaps matches TRBD2 (5 bases). The germline V gene has CDR1 SGHVS and CDR2 FQNEAQ. V lost 2 bases to trimming and J lost 1 base, with 8 bases between them. This CDR3 has 14 amino acids. The CDR3 loop is CASSLKRTQETQYF. The CDR3 region has the DNA TGTGCCAGCAGCTTAAAGCGGACCCAAGAGACCCAGTACTTC.

This clone was counted a few times. The rearrangement links TRBV7-8 to TRBJ2-1, with TRBD2 as a possible D gene (6 bases). Germline CDR1 is SGHVS and CDR2 is FQNEAQ. V lost 1 base and J 0 bases, leaving 16 bases between the germline ends. The CDR3 length is 18 residues. CDR3: CASSLEGFTGDSYNEQFF. CDR3 in DNA: TGTGCCAGCAGCTTAGAGGGCTTTACGGGAGACTCCTACAATGAGCAGTTCTTC.

The chain has TRBV7-6 and TRBJ2-3; TRBD1 is a possible D gene (6 bases). The CDR3 is 16 residues long. Germline-derived CDR1 and CDR2 are SGHVS and FNYEAQ. Between the trimmed V and J ends, which lost 5 bases and 1 base, there was a span of 16 bases. The CDR3 sequence: CASSPTGAGGTDTQYF. CDR3 in DNA: TGTGCCAGCAGCCCTACAGGTGCAGGGGGCACAGATACGCAGTATTTT.

The chain couples TRBV6-5 to TRBJ2-3; TRBD2 aligns across 7 bases. V was clipped by 0 bases and J by 5 bases; unmatched bases: 2. Germline values: CDR1 MNHEY, CDR2 SVGAGI. The CDR3 totals 14 residues. The CDR3 nucleotides are TGTGCCAGCAGTTACTCCTCGGGGGGAGATACGCAGTATTTT. Amino acids: CASSYSSGGDTQYF.

This clone was observed a single time. Here the CDR3 reads CASSYSAGGYQETQYF. CDR3 DNA sequence: TGTGCCAGCAGTTACTCGGCGGGCGGGTACCAAGAGACCCAGTACTTC. The chain recombines TRBV6-5 with TRBJ2-5; a possible D gene is TRBD2 (5 bases). V was cut by 0 bases and J by 0 bases, with 11 bases left in between. The germline gives CDR1 MNHEY, CDR2 SVGAGI. This CDR3 comprises 16 residues.

V gene TRBV7-7 combines with J gene TRBJ2-7; 7 bases fit TRBD2. CDR3 length equals 15 residues. Germline lookup yields CDR1 SSHAT and CDR2 FNYEAQ (reference sequence). Trimming cost V 5 bases and J 2 bases; bases outside gene matches: 9. CDR3 sequence: CASSPMAGDTYEQYF. The CDR3, as DNA: TGTGCCAGCAGCCCCATGGCGGGAGACACCTACGAGCAGTACTTC.

The V call is TRBV29-1, the J call TRBJ1-2, with 8 bases matching TRBD1. Trimming cost V 6 bases and J 7 bases; bases outside gene matches: 13. CDR1 is SQVTM, CDR2 ANQGSEA, per germline. The CDR3 totals 14 residues. CDR3 sequence: CSVGAGTGQVGYTF. CDR3 DNA: TGCAGCGTAGGAGCCGGGACAGGTCAAGTTGGCTACACCTTC.

The chain links TRBV5-6 to TRBJ2-3; D remains unclear. V lost 4 bases and J lost 1, with 10 bases in between. Germline V gene data show CDR1 as SGHDT and CDR2 as YYEEEE. This CDR3 is 14 amino acids long. The CDR3 here is CASSIGGGTDTQYF. The CDR3 coding sequence is TGTGCCAGCAGCATAGGTGGGGGCACAGATACGCAGTATTTT.

The gene calls are TRBV5-6 and TRBJ2-7, with D perhaps matching TRBD2 (6 bases). There are 16 residues in the CDR3. The germline V gene encodes CDR1 SGHDT and CDR2 YYEEEE. The V end lost 0 bases, the J end lost 2 bases, and 15 bases lay between the germline ends. CDR3 DNA sequence: TGTGCCAGCAGCTTGGGTGGACTGGGACTTGCCTACGAGCAGTACTTC. This encodes CASSLGGLGLAYEQYF.

The chain recombines TRBV11-2 with TRBJ2-7; TRBD1 aligns across 7 bases. The CDR3 loop spans 15 amino acids. Germline-derived CDR1 and CDR2 are SGHAT and FQNNGV. V lost 5 bases to trimming and J lost 0 bases; unmatched junction nucleotides: 7. The DNA for the CDR3 is TGTGCCAGCAGCGATGCCGGGACAGCCTCCTACGAGCAGTACTTC. Its translation: CASSDAGTASYEQYF.

The chain carries TRBV5-1 and TRBJ2-5, with D possibly matching TRBD2 (6 bases). CDR1 and CDR2 (germline): SGHRS, YFSETQ. V was cut by 0 bases and J by 0 bases, with 9 bases left in between. The CDR3 has 15 residues. CDR3 loop: CASSLGLGNQETQYF. The CDR3 nucleotides read TGCGCCAGCAGCTTGGGACTAGGGAACCAAGAGACCCAGTACTTC.

This clone was seen only a few times. This chain links TRBV27 with TRBJ1-5; D ambiguous. This CDR3 comprises 14 residues. Germline V gene data show CDR1 as MNHEY and CDR2 as SMNVEV (reference sequence). V lost 2 bases and J 3 bases, leaving 8 bases between the germline ends. DNA for the CDR3: TGTGCCAGCAGTTTAAGTACCTACAATCAGCCCCAGCATTTT. Encoded protein: CASSLSTYNQPQHF.

This CDR3 is CASSFDGTEAFF. DNA for the CDR3: TGCGCCAGCAGCTTCGACGGAACTGAAGCTTTCTTT. This chain connects TRBV5-1 to TRBJ1-1; D remains unclear. CDR3 size: 12 residues. The V gene's germline CDR1 is SGHRS and CDR2 YFSETQ. Trimming took off 2 bases at V and 5 bases at J, with 7 bases between the two ends.

V gene TRBV5-1 combines with J gene TRBJ1-2; no clear D gene. There are 14 residues in the CDR3. V was trimmed by 1 base and J by 1 base, leaving 8 bases between them. Germline-derived CDR1 and CDR2 are SGHRS and YFSETQ. In nucleotides, the CDR3 is TGCGCCAGCAGCTTGAGAGCCATTAACTATGGCTACACCTTC. Protein: CASSLRAINYGYTF.

This clone was recorded only once. The V call is TRBV4-3, the J call TRBJ2-2; TRBD1 matches at 9 bases. With 1 base clipped from V and 2 bases from J, the junction kept 8 bases outside the gene matches. Germline V gene lookup returns CDR1 LGHNA and CDR2 YSLEER. The CDR3 is 18 amino acids. Written as DNA, the CDR3 is TGCGCCAGCAGCCAAGTAACAAGGGGACAGGGTAACACCGGGGAGCTGTTTTTT. Translated: CASSQVTRGQGNTGELFF.

The chain uses TRBV25-1 and TRBJ2-7; 10 bases are shared with TRBD2. V lost 4 bases to trimming and J lost 6 bases; unmatched junction nucleotides: 6. This CDR3 has 14 amino acids. Germline CDR1 MGHDK, CDR2 SYGVNS. The DNA for the CDR3 is TGTGCCAGCAGTGCGCTAGCGGGAGATGTCGAGCAGTACTTC. Translating gives CASSALAGDVEQYF.

The chain joins TRBV4-1 to TRBJ2-5; D is possibly TRBD2 (6 bases). V dropped 4 bases and J dropped 2 bases, with 14 bases sitting between them. Germline lookup yields CDR1 MGHRA and CDR2 YSYEKL. CDR3 length: 15 residues. As DNA, the CDR3 is TGCGCCAGCAGCCCGCGACTAGGACGGCAAGAGACCCAGTACTTC. Protein product: CASSPRLGRQETQYF.

V is TRBV7-9 and J is TRBJ2-3; 8 positions match TRBD2. This CDR3 region has 17 residues. The germline V gene encodes CDR1 SEHNR and CDR2 FQNEAQ (reference sequence). V lost 1 base to trimming and J lost 2 bases; unmatched junction nucleotides: 8. This chain's CDR3 is CASSLGVSGDLTDTQYF. The CDR3, as DNA: TGTGCCAGCAGCTTAGGTGTTAGCGGGGATCTCACAGATACGCAGTATTTT.